The present entry profiles one T cell receptor (beta chain) with its context. Its antigen is unknown. Per-base quality was not reported, and no clone a single base away is much larger than it. Library preparation was by PCR. The sequencer listed for this sample is Illumina HiSeq 2500. To normalize quantification of the TCRbeta repertoire, the TCR libraries were built with molecular barcoding that relied on unique molecular identifiers. The public reads were run again by TCRdb, first through fastp at Q25 and then through MiXCR, and only productive beta chains were kept. Entries that share a CDR3 protein sequence are merged under the most common genes and DNA. A total of about 1,000,000 distinct CDR3 sequences appear in this sample, roughly 29% of them only once. The biggest ten clones account for roughly 30% of the sample. These data originate in a study of T-cell reconstitution after alpha-beta-depleted transplantation in children (dated by TCRdb to about 2016). Notes on the research overall: Using TCR repertoire profiling, the study followed T-cell immune reconstitution in a quantitative way in children after TCRalphabeta/CD19-depleted allogeneic hematopoietic cell transplantation.

On the study overall, not on this receptor specifically: The high TCRbeta diversity at day 60 in some patients was ascribed to recipient T cells and intrathymic progenitors that had survived conditioning. The apparently early alphabetaT-cell count recovery about two months after transplant was reportedly dependent on only several hundred rapidly expanded clones derived from non-depleted graft cells. The frequencies of hyperexpanded clones fell over the following months, and after one year, T-cell counts and TCRbeta diversity were mostly attributed to newly produced T cells.

Compared with germline, V lacks 2 bases and J lacks 4 bases; bases without a gene match: 2. The CDR3 runs 15 amino acids, cysteine and phenylalanine included. The read is trimmed to its CDR3 DNA, 45 bases read in frame from base 1. The germline V gene gives CDR1 as MNHEY and CDR2 as SVGAGI. The sample's treatment or condition label is to be understood as: allogeneic hematopoietic cell transplantation with graft depleted of TCRalphabeta T cells and CD19 B cells. TCRalphabeta/CD19-depleted allogeneic hematopoietic cell grafts were given to the transplant recipients, all of whom were children. Sequenced here: PBMCs, mostly from graft donor cells, sampled 360 days after TCRalphabeta/CD19-depleted stem cell transplant. The chain links TRBV6-5 with TRBJ2-1; TRBD2 lines up with 10 middle nucleotides. The receptor was derived from a boy in the first two years of life who had a stem cell transplant for SCID, so the T cells may come from the graft donor. The DNA sequence is TGTGCCAGCAGTTACCATAGCGGGGGGTACAATGAGCAGTTCTTC. Translated, it gives CASSYHSGGYNEQFF.